The clone carrying this T cell receptor beta chain was observed at least ten times. Its target is not known. The data were obtained in a study of CD8+CD57+ T cells in acquired aplastic anemia. In the study overall: The average for DNA from sorted CD4+ and CD8+ cells was 3.2 ug. Study-level points and caveats: Between the patient and control groups, CD8+ Simpson's diversity did not differ significantly. Approximately 30 was the count of CD8+ CDR3 sequences that patients shared with controls.

This CDR3 spans 14 amino acids. Germline loops: CDR1 SGHDN, CDR2 FVKESK. The V gene lost 1 base and the J gene lost 4 bases, with 9 bases spanning the gap. Sequencing was done on patients that had shown CD8+CD57+ cell expansion by flow cytometry. Patients uniformly had severe acquired aplastic anemia. Both TCR beta VDJ combination and CDR3 sequence profiling were carried out. Genomic DNA was the template for this profiling. TCRdb fed the reads into MiXCR, producing one record per CDR3 protein. The sample lists 150,000 to 200,000 distinct CDR3 sequences, less than 60% occurring once. This TCR was sampled from a human donor with aplastic anemia. Material for sequencing was sorted CD4+, CD8+, or CD8+CD57+ T cells (not recorded which) from PBMCs. The chain joins TRBV14 to TRBJ2-3; perhaps D is TRBD1 or TRBD2 (5 bases each). The CDR3 reads CASSQGGTPDTQYF. CDR3 DNA: TGTGCCAGCAGCCAAGGAGGGACGCCAGATACGCAGTATTTT.